This record concerns one T cell receptor (beta chain) sequence. The target antigen is unknown. The CDR3 length is 15 residues. With 4 bases clipped from V and 5 bases from J, the junction kept 3 bases outside the gene matches. Germline CDR1 reads SGHTA; CDR2 reads FQGNSA. Every donor, a Caucasian adult, lived in Nashville, Tennessee. The split of CD4+ cells yielded CD45RA+ naive and CD45RA-negative memory subsets. The data are from a study of shared clonotypes between healthy human individuals. Study results and caveats: It was the few donors that limited the genetic and exposure-history diversity represented.

TCRdb's table, derived via immunoSEQ multiplex PCR, lists solely in-frame clones and lacks some. In the table there are roughly 2,300,000 clones, just under 95% of which are singletons. What was sequenced was naive CD4+ T cells from PBMCs. The subset denotes: CD45RA+ positively selected. This clonotype was obtained from a young man in good health. Some clones in this sample may be carry-over from other donors' samples. The chain employs TRBV7-2 and TRBJ2-5, with 14 positions matching TRBD2. The DNA of the CDR3 is TGTGCCAGCAGCTCTGGGACTAGCGGGAGTGAGACCCAGTACTTC. Its translation is CASSSGTSGSETQYF.